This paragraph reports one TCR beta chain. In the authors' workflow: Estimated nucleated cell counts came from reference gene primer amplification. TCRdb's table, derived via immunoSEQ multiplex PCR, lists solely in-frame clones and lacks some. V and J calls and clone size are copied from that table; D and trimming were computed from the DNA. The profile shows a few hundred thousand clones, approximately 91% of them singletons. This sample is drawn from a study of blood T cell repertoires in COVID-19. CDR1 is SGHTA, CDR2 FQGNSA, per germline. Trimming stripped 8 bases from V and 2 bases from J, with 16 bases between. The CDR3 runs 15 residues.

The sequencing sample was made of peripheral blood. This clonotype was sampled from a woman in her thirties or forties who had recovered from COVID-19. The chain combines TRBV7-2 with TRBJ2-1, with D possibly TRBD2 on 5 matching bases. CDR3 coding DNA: TGTGCCAGCTCCGGGATTGGGGTAACCTACAATGAGCAGTTCTTC. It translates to CASSGIGVTYNEQFF.